This is a list of T cell receptor beta chains from one sample in a study of PD-1 blockade in classical Hodgkin lymphoma. The data were produced by immunoSEQ multiplex PCR, yet TCRdb's version contains in-frame clones alone and is incomplete. The data hold more than 140,000 clones, with nearly 80% observed a single time. The sample consisted of peripheral blood mononuclear cells (PBMCs), taken before the second cycle of nivolumab. These receptors came from a human donor with classical Hodgkin lymphoma. Each CDR3 is given with its conserved first and last residue. D genes are given only for firm matches. Size is stated for part of the rows, as once, few or many counts, or as a class when the clone is expanded.

D gene	clone size	J gene	V gene	CDR3 protein	CDR3 DNA
-	-	TRBJ1-2	TRBV10-3	CAISESGTPGYTF	TGTGCCATCAGTGAGTCCGGGACCCCGGGCTACACCTTC
TRBD1	-	TRBJ1-6	TRBV7-4	CASSIPLPGTGVSSPLHF	TGTGCCAGCAGCATACCGCTCCCCGGGACAGGGGTAAGTTCACCCCTCCACTTT
TRBD1	-	TRBJ2-1	TRBV7-2	CASSPDRVSSYNEQFF	TGTGCCAGCAGCCCGGACAGGGTGAGCTCCTACAATGAGCAGTTCTTC
TRBD1	-	TRBJ2-1	TRBV12-5	CASGLGQGVTNEQFF	TGTGCTAGTGGTTTGGGACAGGGGGTGACGAATGAGCAGTTCTTC
TRBD2	-	TRBJ2-6	TRBV30	CAWIKTSTRSGANVLTF	TGTGCCTGGATTAAGACTAGCACACGCTCTGGGGCCAACGTCCTGACTTTC
-	-	TRBJ2-1	TRBV2	CASRWDNPVEQFF	TGTGCCAGCAGGTGGGACAATCCCGTTGAGCAGTTCTTC
TRBD2	-	TRBJ2-1	TRBV6-5	CASSYGGSGGGNEQFF	TGTGCCAGCAGTTACGGGGGTTCGGGAGGGGGCAATGAGCAGTTCTTC
TRBD1	-	TRBJ1-5	TRBV18	CASSHGQGANQPQHF	TGTGCCAGCTCACATGGACAGGGGGCCAATCAGCCCCAGCATTTT
-	few	TRBJ2-3	TRBV7-6	CASRAGGSTDTQYF	TGTGCCAGCAGGGCAGGAGGGAGCACAGATACGCAGTATTTT
TRBD1	-	TRBJ2-7	TRBV19	CASMRTGAAHYEQYF	TGTGCCAGTATGAGGACAGGAGCCGCTCACTACGAGCAGTACTTC
-	-	TRBJ1-2	TRBV5-1	CASSLNSPNYGYTF	TGCGCCAGCAGCTTGAACAGCCCGAACTATGGCTACACCTTC
TRBD2	-	TRBJ2-7	TRBV14	CASSRSLAGVYEQYF	TGTGCCAGCAGCCGCTCACTAGCGGGAGTCTACGAGCAGTACTTC
TRBD1	-	TRBJ2-3	TRBV18	CASSQGTGTDTQYF	TGTGCCAGCTCACAGGGGACAGGCACAGATACGCAGTATTTT
-	-	TRBJ2-7	TRBV6-5	CASSYSGYPSFGEQYF	TGTGCCAGCAGTTACTCGGGGTACCCGTCCTTTGGGGAGCAGTACTTC
-	-	TRBJ1-1	TRBV5-4	CASSLDRVNTEAFF	TGTGCCAGCAGCTTGGACAGGGTGAACACTGAAGCTTTCTTT
-	few	TRBJ1-2	TRBV25-1	CASSENSYGYTF	TGTGCCAGCAGTGAAAACAGTTATGGCTACACCTTC
TRBD2	-	TRBJ2-7	TRBV7-3	CASSLVGTSSYEQYF	TGTGCCAGCAGCTTAGTCGGGACTAGCTCCTACGAGCAGTACTTC
-	-	TRBJ1-1	TRBV7-9	CASSSQGFTEAFF	TGTGCCAGCAGCTCACAGGGATTCACTGAAGCTTTCTTT
-	-	TRBJ1-1	TRBV6-6	CASSSIAANTEAFF	TGTGCCAGCAGTTCTATCGCAGCGAACACTGAAGCTTTCTTT
-	-	TRBJ1-2	TRBV7-9	CASSLPVPYGYTF	TGTGCCAGCAGCTTACCAGTTCCCTATGGCTACACCTTC
TRBD1	-	TRBJ2-7	TRBV11-2	CASSLGYRGPAYEQYF	TGTGCCAGCAGCTTAGGGTATAGGGGGCCTGCATACGAGCAGTACTTC
-	once	TRBJ1-5	TRBV19	CASSIVGRNNQPQHF	TGTGCCAGTAGTATAGTAGGGCGGAACAATCAGCCCCAGCATTTT
-	-	TRBJ1-6	TRBV6-4	CASSDSTRMLGSPLHF	TGTGCCAGCAGTGACTCTACCCGTATGCTGGGCTCACCCCTCCACTTT
-	-	TRBJ1-4	TRBV5-4	CASSPRGGATNEKLFF	TGTGCCAGCAGCCCCAGGGGTGGCGCAACTAATGAAAAACTGTTTTTT
TRBD2	-	TRBJ2-5	TRBV28	CASRTSGRARETQYF	TGTGCCAGCAGAACTAGCGGGAGGGCACGGGAGACCCAGTACTTC
-	-	TRBJ2-3	TRBV2	CASQADTQYF	TGTGCCAGCCAGGCGGATACGCAGTATTTT
-	-	TRBJ2-4	TRBV23-1	CASSQSPGLAKNIQYF	TGCGCCAGCAGTCAATCACCAGGGCTAGCCAAAAACATTCAGTACTTC
-	-	TRBJ1-4	TRBV5-6	CASSTGQPRREKLFF	TGTGCCAGCAGCACTGGGCAGCCGCGACGTGAAAAACTGTTTTTT
-	once	TRBJ1-2	TRBV7-3	CASSQTHGRGYTF	TGTGCCAGCAGCCAAACCCACGGGCGTGGCTACACCTTC
TRBD2	-	TRBJ2-3	TRBV5-4	CASRTGGTTDTQYF	TGTGCCAGCAGAACCGGGGGGACCACAGATACGCAGTATTTT
-	-	TRBJ2-2	TRBV28	CASSSLLGGVAFPFNTGELFF	TGTGCCAGCAGTTCCCTACTTGGGGGAGTGGCGTTCCCTTTTAACACCGGGGAGCTGTTTTTT
TRBD2	-	TRBJ2-1	TRBV7-9	CASSLTSGYNEQFF	TGTGCCAGCAGCTTAACTAGCGGCTACAATGAGCAGTTCTTC
-	-	TRBJ2-7	TRBV6-6	CASSHGGAKNEQYF	TGTGCCAGCAGCCATGGGGGGGCAAAAAACGAGCAGTACTTC
TRBD1	-	TRBJ2-2	TRBV5-4	CASSLGTGGVVVTGELFF	TGTGCCAGCAGCTTGGGAACAGGGGGCGTAGTGGTCACCGGGGAGCTGTTTTTT